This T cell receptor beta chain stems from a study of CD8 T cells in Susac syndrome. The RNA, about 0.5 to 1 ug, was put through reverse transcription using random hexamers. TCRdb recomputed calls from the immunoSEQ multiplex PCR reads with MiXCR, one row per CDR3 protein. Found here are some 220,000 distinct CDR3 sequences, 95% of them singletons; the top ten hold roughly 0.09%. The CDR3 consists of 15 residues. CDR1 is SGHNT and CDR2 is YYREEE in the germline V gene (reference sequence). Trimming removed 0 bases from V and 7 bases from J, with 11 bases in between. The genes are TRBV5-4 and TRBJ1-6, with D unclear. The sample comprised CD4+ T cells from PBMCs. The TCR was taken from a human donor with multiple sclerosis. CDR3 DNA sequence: TGTGCCAGCAGCTTGGGGCCCCCGGCGAATTCACCCCTCCACTTT. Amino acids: CASSLGPPANSPLHF.